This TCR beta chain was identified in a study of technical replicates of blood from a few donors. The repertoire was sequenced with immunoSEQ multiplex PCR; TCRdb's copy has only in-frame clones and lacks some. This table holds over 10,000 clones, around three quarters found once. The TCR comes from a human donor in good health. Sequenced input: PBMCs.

DNA for the CDR3: TGTGCCAGCAGCCTCACATCGGGGGATAAGCAGTACTTC. It translates to CASSLTSGDKQYF. The V gene is TRBV4-2, the J gene TRBJ2-7, with D perhaps matching TRBD2 (6 bases). The CDR3 has 13 residues. Germline loops: CDR1 LGHNA, CDR2 YNFKEQ. V dropped 4 bases and J dropped 8 bases, with 15 bases sitting between them.